This record covers a single T cell receptor beta chain. Its antigen remains unidentified. The record originates from a study of T cell responses to AZD1222 COVID-19 vaccine. Looking at the study overall: Second-dose groups at about 4 or about 12 weeks were pooled. General observations from the study: The reported proportion of spike-specific TCRs targeting unmutated variant regions was nearly half. Donor demographics were predominantly white British with a female majority; clonal diversity may be underestimated. Two AZD1222 administrations were followed by greater Spike-specific TCR breadth and depth.

Profiling relied on immunoSEQ multiplex PCR, and the TCRdb table lists in-frame clones only, not all of them. Of about 120,000 clones listed, 80% to 95% are singletons. Germline CDR1 reads SGHNT; CDR2 reads YENEEA. V shed 4 bases and J shed 0 bases, with 6 bases lying between them. The CDR3 spans 13 residues. The material sequenced was peripheral blood, taken on day 0 of AZD1222 vaccination. The TCR sequence derives from an adult in good health. V usage is TRBV11-3 and J usage is TRBJ1-1; no clear D. CDR3 sequence reads: CASSSTVNTEAFF. CDR3 in DNA: TGTGCCAGCAGCTCCACAGTGAACACTGAAGCTTTCTTT.